The 22 T cell receptor beta chains below come from one sample, sequenced in a study of T cells after yellow fever vaccination. TCRdb passed the 5' RACE reads through MiXCR, listing each CDR3 protein once. This sample carries hundreds of thousands of distinct CDR3 sequences, roughly 11% of them seen once, and the ten largest clones take around 19%. Source: PBMCs, taken on the day of the first yellow fever vaccination. These receptors all come from a man between 18 and 35 years old who received the YFV17D yellow fever vaccine.

This clonotype occurred a few times. The chain combines TRBV6-2 or TRBV6-3 with TRBJ1-6; D unclear. This CDR3 comprises 13 residues. CDR1 is MNHEY and CDR2 is SVGEGT in the germline V gene. V gave up 3 bases and J gave up 10 bases, with 10 bases separating them. In nucleotides, the CDR3 is TGTGCCAGCAGTTATCACGGGAGCTCACCCCTCCACTTT. Translating it yields CASSYHGSSPLHF.

This clonotype has a handful of counts. The rearrangement uses TRBV20-1 and TRBJ2-7, with D unclear. Trimming took off 3 bases at V and 4 bases at J, with 7 bases between the two ends. This CDR3 is 11 amino acids long. The V gene's germline CDR1 is DFQATT and CDR2 SNEGSKA (reference sequence). CDR3 amino acids: CSASHTYEQYF. The CDR3 DNA sequence: TGCAGTGCTAGCCACACATACGAGCAGTACTTC.

This clonotype was seen a few times. The genes are TRBV10-3 and TRBJ2-2, with 9 bases that match TRBD1. This CDR3 is built from 15 residues. CDR1 is ENHRY, CDR2 SYGVKD, per germline. Trimming cost V 10 bases and J 4 bases; bases outside gene matches: 10. The CDR3 DNA sequence: TGTGCCACTACTCCCGGGACAGGGTTCACCGGGGAGCTGTTTTTT. Translated: CATTPGTGFTGELFF.

V and J are TRBV5-6 and TRBJ2-6; perhaps D is TRBD1 or TRBD2 (5 bases each). CDR3 length equals 15 residues. The germline V gene encodes CDR1 SGHDT and CDR2 YYEEEE. Trimming shortened V by 4 bases and J by 5 bases, and 13 bases separated the two germline ends. CDR3 nucleotide sequence: TGTGCCAGCAGCCCTGAGGGGTCTTGGGCCAACGTCCTGACTTTC. Translation: CASSPEGSWANVLTF.

V and J are TRBV6-5 and TRBJ1-6; weak D call: TRBD1 (5 bases). Germline V CDR1 and CDR2: MNHEY, SVGAGI. This CDR3 has 17 residues. V lost 2 bases and J 0 bases, leaving 11 bases between the germline ends. The CDR3 coding sequence is TGTGCCAGCAGTTACCGTGGGGGGGTCTCCTATAATTCACCCCTCCACTTT. The encoded protein is CASSYRGGVSYNSPLHF.

The chain carries TRBV25-1 and TRBJ1-1; a weak D match, TRBD1 (5 bases). This CDR3 has 16 amino acids. Germline assignment: CDR1 MGHDK and CDR2 SYGVNS. The germline V and J ends were trimmed by 0 bases and 1 base, with 12 bases remaining between them. Here the CDR3 reads CASSEYGAGWNTEAFF. The CDR3, as DNA: TGTGCCAGCAGTGAATACGGGGCAGGATGGAACACTGAAGCTTTCTTT.

V usage is TRBV12-3 or TRBV12-4 and J usage is TRBJ2-1; the match to TRBD2 covers 8 bases. The CDR3 has 14 residues. V lost 5 bases and J lost 8; bases outside the gene matches: 8. CDR3 sequence reads: CASSPRTSRYEQFF. CDR3 bases: TGTGCCAGCAGTCCACGGACTAGCCGGTATGAGCAGTTCTTC.

This clonotype was detected only once. V is TRBV7-2 and J is TRBJ1-1; D may be TRBD1 (6 bases). The CDR3 totals 15 residues. Per the germline V gene, CDR1 is SGHTA and CDR2 is FQGNSA. Deletions cut 5 bases from V and 1 base from J, with 14 bases between. CDR3 amino acids: CASSTYRVPNTEAFF. CDR3 bases: TGTGCCAGCAGCACGTACAGGGTACCGAACACTGAAGCTTTCTTT.

This chain joins TRBV6-5 and TRBJ2-3; D uncertain. The CDR3 is made up of 15 amino acids. The V end lost 2 bases, the J end lost 2 bases, and 11 bases lay between the germline ends. The germline V gene encodes CDR1 MNHEY and CDR2 SVGAGI. CDR3 DNA: TGTGCCAGCAGTTACCGCACAGTGAACACAGATACGCAGTATTTT. Its translation is CASSYRTVNTDTQYF.

This sequence joins TRBV5-8 and TRBJ2-3; 7 bases match TRBD1. The germline V gene has CDR1 SGHTS and CDR2 YDEGEE. V lost 6 bases to trimming and J lost 3 bases; unmatched junction nucleotides: 4. The CDR3 extends over 13 amino acids. The CDR3 nucleotides read TGTGCCAGCAATACAGGGGAAACAGATACGCAGTATTTT. Translation gives CASNTGETDTQYF. Combining the CDR3 with reference TRBV5-8 and TRBJ2-3 gives the whole variable domain EAGVTQSPTHLIKTRGQQATLRCSPISGHTSVYWYQQALGLGLQFLLWYDEGEERNRGNFPPRFSGRQFPNYSSELNVNALELEDSALYLCASNTGETDTQYFGPGTRLTVL.

The chain combines TRBV7-2 with TRBJ2-7; D remains unclear. V lost 6 bases, J lost 3 bases, and 6 bases lay in between. The CDR3 has 11 amino acids. From germline, CDR1 is SGHTA and CDR2 FQGNSA. CDR3 DNA: TGTGCCAGCAGTTTACTCTACGAGCAGTACTTC. It codes for CASSLLYEQYF.

The CDR3 here is CASGPGLIGTDTQYF. The CDR3 DNA reads TGTGCCAGCGGCCCCGGGCTTATCGGCACAGATACGCAGTATTTT. The chain joins TRBV5-6 to TRBJ2-3, with D unresolved. CDR1 and CDR2 (germline): SGHDT, YYEEEE. The CDR3 consists of 15 residues. Trimming stripped 7 bases from V and 1 base from J, with 16 bases between.

This clonotype came up a few times. In nucleotides, the CDR3 is TGTGCCAGCAGTTCGCCGTCGTCCCGAGAGACCCAGTACTTC. As protein: CASSSPSSRETQYF. The chain uses TRBV6-5 and TRBJ2-5; D is unclear. Trimming removed 4 bases at V and 4 bases at J, with 13 bases between. The CDR3 consists of 14 residues. Germline values: CDR1 MNHEY, CDR2 SVGAGI.

The V and J genes are TRBV12-3 or TRBV12-4 and TRBJ2-7; D might be TRBD1 or TRBD2, each matching 5 bases. The CDR3 runs to 15 residues. Trimming removed 6 bases from V and 0 bases from J, with 15 bases in between. The CDR3 loop is CASRPTGRSSYEQYF. The CDR3 DNA reads TGTGCCAGCAGACCTACGGGACGTAGCTCCTACGAGCAGTACTTC.

This clonotype was seen more than once but under ten times. J is TRBJ2-7 and V is TRBV6-2 or TRBV6-3; TRBD1 matches at 9 bases. Germline lookup yields CDR1 MNHEY and CDR2 SVGEGT. The V gene end was trimmed by 1 base and the J gene end by 0 bases; junction bases not matched to a gene: 10. This CDR3 region has 18 residues. CDR3 sequence (DNA): TGTGCCAGCAGTTACTACAGACCCAGACAGGGGGGCTCCTACGAGCAGTACTTC. This sequence encodes CASSYYRPRQGGSYEQYF.

The chain links TRBV7-2 to TRBJ1-1; 7 bases match TRBD1. Trimming at V came to 5 bases and at J to 7 bases, leaving 4 bases not matched to a gene. This CDR3 is built from 12 residues. Germline-derived CDR1 and CDR2 are SGHTA and FQGNSA. CDR3 nucleotides: TGTGCCAGCAGCCCGGACAGGATTGAAGCTTTCTTT. It translates to CASSPDRIEAFF.

The V gene is TRBV4-1, the J gene TRBJ2-4, with 13 positions matching TRBD2. Trimming removed 3 bases from V and 8 bases from J; junction bases left unmatched: 7. The germline V gene has CDR1 MGHRA and CDR2 YSYEKL. The CDR3 runs to 16 residues. CDR3 nucleotides: TGCGCCAGCAGCCATTCCGGGACTAGCGGGGAATACATTCAGTACTTC. It yields the protein CASSHSGTSGEYIQYF.

This clonotype was detected many times. The chain couples TRBV29-1 to TRBJ2-5, with D perhaps TRBD2 (6 bases). The CDR3 covers 13 residues. The V end was cut by 5 bases, the J end by 5 bases, with 15 bases between. CDR1 is SQVTM and CDR2 is ANQGSEA in the germline V gene. In DNA form, the CDR3 reads TGCAGCGTTCCGGGAGTAGGGGCGGAGACCCAGTACTTC. Protein sequence: CSVPGVGAETQYF.

This clonotype has just a few counts. The chain uses TRBV14 and TRBJ2-7; 8 positions match TRBD2. Trimming cost V 1 base and J 0 bases; bases outside gene matches: 5. Germline CDR1 SGHDN, CDR2 FVKESK. The CDR3 runs to 16 residues. This CDR3 is CASSQGGAGASYEQYF. The CDR3 DNA reads TGTGCCAGCAGCCAAGGTGGAGCGGGGGCCTCCTACGAGCAGTACTTC.

This clonotype was recorded a few times. The chain joins TRBV5-1 to TRBJ2-3; TRBD2 matches 7 bases. This CDR3 comprises 14 residues. Trimming took 4 bases from V and 5 from J; bases not matched to a gene: 7. From germline, CDR1 is SGHRS and CDR2 YFSETQ. CDR3 region: CASSLGLDRDTQYF. The CDR3 DNA reads as TGCGCCAGCAGCCTTGGACTAGATAGAGATACGCAGTATTTT.

The gene calls are TRBV4-1 and TRBJ2-4; 8 bases are a match to TRBD1. The germline CDR1 and CDR2 sequences are MGHRA and YSYEKL. J lost 12 bases, V lost 0 bases, and 13 bases had no gene match. The CDR3 length is 16 residues. CDR3 protein: CASSQEKSPSGGSQYF. In nucleotides, the CDR3 is TGCGCCAGCAGCCAAGAAAAATCTCCCTCAGGGGGCTCTCAGTACTTC.

A few counts support this clonotype. The chain joins TRBV5-1 to TRBJ1-4; 8 positions match TRBD1. CDR1 and CDR2 from the germline V gene are SGHRS and YFSETQ. This CDR3 has 14 residues. With 0 bases clipped from V and 7 bases from J, the junction kept 2 bases outside the gene matches. The CDR3 spells CASSLDRGTEKLFF. The CDR3 DNA sequence: TGCGCCAGCAGCTTGGACAGGGGGACTGAAAAACTGTTTTTT.